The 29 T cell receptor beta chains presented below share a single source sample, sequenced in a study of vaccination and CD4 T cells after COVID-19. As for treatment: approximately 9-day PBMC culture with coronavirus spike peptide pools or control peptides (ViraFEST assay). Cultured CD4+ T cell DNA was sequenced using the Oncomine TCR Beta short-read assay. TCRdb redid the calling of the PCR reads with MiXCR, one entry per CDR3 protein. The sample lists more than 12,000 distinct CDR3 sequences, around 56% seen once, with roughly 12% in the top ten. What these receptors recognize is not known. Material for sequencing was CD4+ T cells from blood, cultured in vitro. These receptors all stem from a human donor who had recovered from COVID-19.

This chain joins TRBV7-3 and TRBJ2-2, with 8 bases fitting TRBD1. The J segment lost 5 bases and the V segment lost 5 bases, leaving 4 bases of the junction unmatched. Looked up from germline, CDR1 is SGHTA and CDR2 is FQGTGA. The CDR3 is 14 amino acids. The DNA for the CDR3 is TGTGCCAGCAGCCGACAGGGGAGGACCGGGGAGCTGTTTTTT. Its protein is CASSRQGRTGELFF.

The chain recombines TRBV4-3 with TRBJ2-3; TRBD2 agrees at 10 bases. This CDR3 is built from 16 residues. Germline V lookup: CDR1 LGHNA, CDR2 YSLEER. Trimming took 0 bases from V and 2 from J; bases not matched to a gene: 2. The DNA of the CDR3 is TGCGCCAGCAGCCAAGAGGGACTAGCGTACACAGATACGCAGTATTTT. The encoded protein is CASSQEGLAYTDTQYF.

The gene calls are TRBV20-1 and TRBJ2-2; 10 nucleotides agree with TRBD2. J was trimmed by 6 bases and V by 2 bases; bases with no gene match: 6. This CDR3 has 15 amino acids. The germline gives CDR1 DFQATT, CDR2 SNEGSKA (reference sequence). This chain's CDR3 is CSARTSGILAGELFF. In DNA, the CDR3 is TGCAGTGCTAGAACTAGCGGGATATTGGCCGGGGAGCTGTTTTTT.

For the CDR3, the DNA is TGTGCCAGCAGCCTTTGGGGCGTAGCGGTAACTAGCACAGATACGCAGTATTTT. Amino acid sequence: CASSLWGVAVTSTDTQYF. The chain employs TRBV28 and TRBJ2-3; a weak D match, TRBD2 (6 bases). The germline CDR1 and CDR2 sequences are MDHEN and SYDVKM. The CDR3 runs to 18 residues. Trimming pared 6 bases from V and 0 bases from J, leaving 22 bases between.

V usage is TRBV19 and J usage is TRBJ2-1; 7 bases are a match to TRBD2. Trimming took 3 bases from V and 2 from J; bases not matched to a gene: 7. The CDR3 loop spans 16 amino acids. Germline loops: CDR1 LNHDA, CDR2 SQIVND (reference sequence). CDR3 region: CASSITSGGAYNEQFF. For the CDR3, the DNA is TGTGCCAGTAGTATTACGTCGGGAGGCGCCTACAATGAGCAGTTCTTC. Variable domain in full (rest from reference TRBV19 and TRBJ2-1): DGGITQSPKYLFRKEGQNVTLSCEQNLNHDAMYWYRQDPGQGLRLIYYSQIVNDFQKGDIAEGYSVSREKKESFPLTVTSAQKNPTAFYLCASSITSGGAYNEQFFGPGTRLTVL.

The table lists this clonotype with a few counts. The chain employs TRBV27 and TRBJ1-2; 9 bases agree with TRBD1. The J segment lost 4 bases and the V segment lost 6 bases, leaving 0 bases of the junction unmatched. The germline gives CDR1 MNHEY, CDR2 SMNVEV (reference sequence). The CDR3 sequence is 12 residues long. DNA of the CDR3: TGTGCCAGCAGGGGACAGGGCTATGGCTACACCTTC. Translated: CASRGQGYGYTF.

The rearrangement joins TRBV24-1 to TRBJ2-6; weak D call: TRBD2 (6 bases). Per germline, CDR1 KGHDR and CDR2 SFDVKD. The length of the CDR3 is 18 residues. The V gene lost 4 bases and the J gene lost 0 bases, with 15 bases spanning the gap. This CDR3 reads CATSDLSGLASGANVLTF. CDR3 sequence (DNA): TGTGCCACCAGTGACCTTAGCGGCTTGGCCTCTGGGGCCAACGTCCTGACTTTC.

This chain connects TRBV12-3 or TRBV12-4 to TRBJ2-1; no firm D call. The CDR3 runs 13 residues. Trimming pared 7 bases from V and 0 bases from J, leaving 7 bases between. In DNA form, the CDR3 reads TGTGCCAGCACTCCCAGCTCCTACAATGAGCAGTTCTTC. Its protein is CASTPSSYNEQFF.

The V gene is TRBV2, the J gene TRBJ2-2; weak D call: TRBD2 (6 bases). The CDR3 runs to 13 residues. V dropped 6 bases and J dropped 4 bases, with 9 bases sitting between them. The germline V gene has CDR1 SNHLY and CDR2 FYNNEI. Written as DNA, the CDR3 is TGTGCCAGCAGCCGGGACTTCACCGGGGAGCTGTTTTTT. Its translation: CASSRDFTGELFF.

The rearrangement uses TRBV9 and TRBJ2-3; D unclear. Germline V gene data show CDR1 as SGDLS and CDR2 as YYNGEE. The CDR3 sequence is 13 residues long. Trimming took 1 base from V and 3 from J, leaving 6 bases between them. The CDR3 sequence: CASSVLGTDTQYF. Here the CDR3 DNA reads TGTGCCAGCAGCGTATTAGGAACAGATACGCAGTATTTT. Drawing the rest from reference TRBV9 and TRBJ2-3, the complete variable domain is DSGVTQTPKHLITATGQRVTLRCSPRSGDLSVYWYQQSLDQGLQFLIQYYNGEERAKGNILERFSAQQFPDLHSELNLSSLELGDSALYFCASSVLGTDTQYFGPGTRLTVL.

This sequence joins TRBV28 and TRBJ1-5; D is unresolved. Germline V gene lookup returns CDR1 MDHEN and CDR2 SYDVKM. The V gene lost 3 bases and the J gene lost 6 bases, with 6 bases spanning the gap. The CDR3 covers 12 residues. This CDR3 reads CASSLAGQPQHF. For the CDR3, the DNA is TGTGCCAGCAGTTTGGCAGGTCAGCCCCAGCATTTT.

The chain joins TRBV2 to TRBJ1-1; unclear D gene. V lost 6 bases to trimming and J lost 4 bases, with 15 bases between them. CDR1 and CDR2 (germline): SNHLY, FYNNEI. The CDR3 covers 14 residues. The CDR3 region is CASRVEEYATEAFF. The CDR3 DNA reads TGTGCCAGCAGGGTTGAGGAGTACGCCACTGAAGCTTTCTTT.

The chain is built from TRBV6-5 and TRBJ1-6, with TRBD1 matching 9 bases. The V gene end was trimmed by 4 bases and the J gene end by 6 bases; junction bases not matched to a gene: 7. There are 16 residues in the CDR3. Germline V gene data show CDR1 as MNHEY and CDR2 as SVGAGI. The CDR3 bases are TGTGCCAGCAGTTGGACCGGGACAGGGAGTAATTCACCCCTCCACTTT. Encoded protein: CASSWTGTGSNSPLHF.

For the CDR3, the DNA is TGTGCCAGCTCACGTTCCGGGAGCACAGATACGCAGTATTTT. It translates to CASSRSGSTDTQYF. The rearrangement uses TRBV18 and TRBJ2-3; D not certain. V gave up 4 bases and J gave up 0 bases, with 8 bases separating them. The CDR3 is 14 amino acids. Germline CDR1 KGHSH, CDR2 LQKENI.

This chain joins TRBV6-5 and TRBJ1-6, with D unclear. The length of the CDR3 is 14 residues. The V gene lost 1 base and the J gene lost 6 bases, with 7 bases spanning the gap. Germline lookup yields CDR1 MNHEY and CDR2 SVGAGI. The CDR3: CASSYWGTNSPLHF. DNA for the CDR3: TGTGCCAGCAGTTACTGGGGAACTAATTCACCCCTCCACTTT.

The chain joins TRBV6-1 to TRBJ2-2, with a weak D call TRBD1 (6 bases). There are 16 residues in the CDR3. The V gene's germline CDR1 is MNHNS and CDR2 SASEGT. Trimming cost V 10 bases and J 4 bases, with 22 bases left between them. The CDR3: CATSRTGMMSTGELFF. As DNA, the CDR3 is TGTGCCACCTCGAGAACAGGGATGATGTCCACCGGGGAGCTGTTTTTT.

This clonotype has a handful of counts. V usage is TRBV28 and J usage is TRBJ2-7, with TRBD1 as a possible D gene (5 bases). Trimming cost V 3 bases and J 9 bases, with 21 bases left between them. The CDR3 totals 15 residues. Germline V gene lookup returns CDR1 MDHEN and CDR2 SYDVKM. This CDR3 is CASSLRQQDLRVQYF. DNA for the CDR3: TGTGCCAGCAGTTTGCGACAGCAGGACCTACGTGTGCAGTACTTC.

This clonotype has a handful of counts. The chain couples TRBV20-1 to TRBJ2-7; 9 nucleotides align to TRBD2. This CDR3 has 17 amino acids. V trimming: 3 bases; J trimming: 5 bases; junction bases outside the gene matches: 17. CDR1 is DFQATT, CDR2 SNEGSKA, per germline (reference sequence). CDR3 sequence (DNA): TGCAGTGCTAGGGAGTCGGTCGGTGCGGGAGGGCCCGACGAGCAGTACTTC. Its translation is CSARESVGAGGPDEQYF.

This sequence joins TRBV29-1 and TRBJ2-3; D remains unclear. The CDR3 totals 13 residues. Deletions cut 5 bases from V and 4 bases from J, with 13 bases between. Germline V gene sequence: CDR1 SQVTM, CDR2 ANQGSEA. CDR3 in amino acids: CSVYTSGPDTQYF. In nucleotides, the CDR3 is TGCAGCGTTTACACATCCGGGCCAGATACGCAGTATTTT.

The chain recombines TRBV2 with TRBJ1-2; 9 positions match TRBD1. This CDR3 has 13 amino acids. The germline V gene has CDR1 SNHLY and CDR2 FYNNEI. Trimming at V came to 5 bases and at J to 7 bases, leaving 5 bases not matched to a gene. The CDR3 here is CASSFDRGIGYTF. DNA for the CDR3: TGTGCCAGCAGTTTTGACAGGGGGATTGGCTACACCTTC.

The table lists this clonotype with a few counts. This CDR3 is CSASTPGTSGRANQETQYF. The CDR3 DNA follows: TGCAGTGCTTCTACGCCTGGGACTAGCGGGAGGGCTAACCAAGAGACCCAGTACTTC. V and J are TRBV20-1 and TRBJ2-5; 16 bases align to TRBD2. This CDR3 has 19 amino acids. CDR1 is DFQATT, CDR2 SNEGSKA, per germline (reference sequence). The ends lost 5 bases at V and 0 bases at J; junction bases unmatched: 12.

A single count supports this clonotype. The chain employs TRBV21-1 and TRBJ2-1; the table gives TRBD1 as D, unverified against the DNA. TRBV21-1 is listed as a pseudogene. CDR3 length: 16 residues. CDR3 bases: TGTGCCAGCAGCAACAAGGTAGCCCCTATTCACAATGAGCAGTTCTTC. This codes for CASSNKVAPIHNEQFF.

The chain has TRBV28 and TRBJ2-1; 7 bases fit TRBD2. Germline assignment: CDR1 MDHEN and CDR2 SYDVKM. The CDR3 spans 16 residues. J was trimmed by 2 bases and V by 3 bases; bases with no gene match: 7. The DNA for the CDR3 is TGTGCCAGCAGTTTTACACTAGCGCCAACCTACAATGAGCAGTTCTTC. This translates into CASSFTLAPTYNEQFF.

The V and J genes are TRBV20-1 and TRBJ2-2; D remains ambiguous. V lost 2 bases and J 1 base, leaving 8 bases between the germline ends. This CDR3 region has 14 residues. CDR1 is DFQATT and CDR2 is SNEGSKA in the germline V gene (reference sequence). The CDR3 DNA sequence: TGCAGTGCTAGAAATGCTTTGAACACCGGGGAGCTGTTTTTT. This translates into CSARNALNTGELFF.

DNA of the CDR3: TGTGCCAGTAGTACAGAAGACAGGGGGCTTCGTCAGCCCCAGCATTTT. Its translation: CASSTEDRGLRQPQHF. The chain has TRBV19 and TRBJ1-5; 10 bases are a match to TRBD1. This CDR3 has 16 amino acids. Trimming took 4 bases from V and 6 from J; bases not matched to a gene: 9. In germline, CDR1 is LNHDA, CDR2 SQIVND (reference sequence).

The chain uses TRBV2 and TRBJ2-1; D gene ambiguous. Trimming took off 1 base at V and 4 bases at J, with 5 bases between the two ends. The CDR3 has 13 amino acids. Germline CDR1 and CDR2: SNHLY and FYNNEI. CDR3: CASSEGGYNEQFF. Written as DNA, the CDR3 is TGTGCCAGCAGTGAAGGCGGTTACAATGAGCAGTTCTTC.

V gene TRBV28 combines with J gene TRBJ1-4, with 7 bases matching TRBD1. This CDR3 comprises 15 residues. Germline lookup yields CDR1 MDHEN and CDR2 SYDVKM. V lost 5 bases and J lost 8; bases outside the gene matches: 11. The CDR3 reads CASSLWTGRGEKLFF. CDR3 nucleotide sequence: TGTGCCAGCAGTCTCTGGACAGGAAGAGGGGAAAAACTGTTTTTT. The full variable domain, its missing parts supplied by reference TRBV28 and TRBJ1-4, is DVKVTQSSRYLVKRTGEKVFLECVQDMDHENMFWYRQDPGLGLRLIYFSYDVKMKEKGDIPEGYSVSREKKERFSLILESASTNQTSMYLCASSLWTGRGEKLFFGSGTQLSVL.

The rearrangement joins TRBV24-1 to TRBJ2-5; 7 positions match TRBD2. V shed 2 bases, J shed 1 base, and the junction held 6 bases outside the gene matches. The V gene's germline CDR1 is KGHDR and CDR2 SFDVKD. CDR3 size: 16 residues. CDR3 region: CATSDSGGSIQETQYF. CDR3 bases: TGTGCCACCAGTGATTCCGGCGGGAGCATCCAAGAGACCCAGTACTTC.

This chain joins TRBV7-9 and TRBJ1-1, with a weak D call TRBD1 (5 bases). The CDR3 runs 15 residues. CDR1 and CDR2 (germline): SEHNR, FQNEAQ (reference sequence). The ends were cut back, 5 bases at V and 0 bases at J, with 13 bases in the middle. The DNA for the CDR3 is TGTGCCAGCAGCCGACTCAGGGTTCTGAACACTGAAGCTTTCTTT. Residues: CASSRLRVLNTEAFF.